This section outlines one T cell receptor (beta chain) sequence together with its context. Its antigen is undetermined. This sample stems from a study of identical twins. Broader study findings: In drawing conclusions, the study used cross-sectional statistical analysis and did not follow the same donors. Reduced insertions were recorded for abundant cord blood beta clonotypes, with no such pattern in memory repertoires.

V lost 3 bases to trimming and J lost 6 bases, with 18 bases between them. CDR1 is DFQATT, CDR2 SNEGSKA, per germline (reference sequence). The CDR3 runs 15 residues. TCRdb re-analysed the 5' RACE reads in MiXCR, keeping a single row per CDR3 protein. The top ten clones hold 2.9% of a sample with about 470,000 distinct CDR3 sequences, 20% to 25% of them seen once. The data also belong to a second study, concerning T cells expressing NK-cell markers. This second study says: Topping the CD3+CD56-NKG2C+ fraction as well were these clonotypes, in several donors.

The origin of this receptor is a woman aged 18-29 years in good health. This chain links TRBV20-1 with TRBJ2-1; D might be TRBD2 (5 bases). Material: CD4+ T cells sorted from blood. The CDR3 sequence is CSARSTRDVGNEQFF. The DNA of the CDR3 is TGCAGTGCTAGGTCTACCCGGGATGTGGGCAATGAGCAGTTCTTC.